A single sample gave rise to the 17 T cell receptor beta chains below, sequenced in a study of Tregs in tolerant kidney transplant recipients. The method was immunoSEQ multiplex PCR; TCRdb's version includes in-frame clones alone and lacks a portion of them. The sample holds about 77,000 clones, less than 98% seen once. This sample comprised CD4+ T cells from blood, obtained before the transplant. All receptors come from a human donor who received a combined kidney and bone marrow transplant.

This chain uses TRBV2 with TRBJ2-3; 9 nucleotides agree with TRBD2. The CDR3 runs 12 residues. The germline V gene encodes CDR1 SNHLY and CDR2 FYNNEI. CDR3 in amino acids: CASGRGTDTQYF. CDR3 nucleotide sequence: TGTGCTAGCGGGAGAGGGACAGATACGCAGTATTTT.

This CDR3 reads CASRRGGTSTDTQYF. CDR3 DNA: TGTGCCAGCAGGCGCGGGGGAACAAGCACAGATACGCAGTATTTT. This chain uses TRBV6-5 with TRBJ2-3; 7 positions agree with TRBD2. The length of the CDR3 is 15 residues. Germline CDR1 is MNHEY and CDR2 is SVGAGI. The V and J ends lost 6 bases and 0 bases, in that order; junction bases with no gene match: 6.

The chain combines TRBV5-1 with TRBJ2-1, with TRBD2 matching 11 bases. Germline V lookup: CDR1 SGHRS, CDR2 YFSETQ. The CDR3 is made up of 15 amino acids. Trimming cost V 1 base and J 6 bases; bases outside gene matches: 3. The CDR3 protein is CASSLLLAGGNEQFF. The CDR3 DNA follows: TGCGCCAGCAGCTTGCTTCTAGCGGGGGGCAATGAGCAGTTCTTC.

This sequence joins TRBV4-3 and TRBJ2-2; D is undetermined. The CDR3 is made up of 16 amino acids. Germline CDR1 and CDR2: LGHNA and YSLEER. Trimming removed 0 bases from V and 0 bases from J, with 8 bases in between. The CDR3 DNA sequence: TGCGCCAGCAGCCAAGAGTGGCACCCGAACACCGGGGAGCTGTTTTTT. It yields the protein CASSQEWHPNTGELFF.

The chain recombines TRBV7-2 with TRBJ2-2; D remains unclear. There are 12 residues in the CDR3. Germline V gives CDR1 SGHTA, CDR2 FQGNSA. V was shortened by 7 bases and J by 2 bases, with 5 bases between the two germline ends. The CDR3 here is CASTVNTGELFF. CDR3 nucleotides: TGTGCCAGCACCGTAAACACCGGGGAGCTGTTTTTT.

The chain has TRBV29-1 and TRBJ2-1; D call uncertain. The CDR3 spans 14 residues. Germline V gene data show CDR1 as SQVTM and CDR2 as ANQGSEA. The V gene lost 1 base and the J gene lost 1 base, with 8 bases spanning the gap. The CDR3 sequence: CSVEARWSYNEQFF. The CDR3 coding sequence is TGCAGCGTTGAAGCTAGATGGTCCTACAATGAGCAGTTCTTC.

The chain combines TRBV5-4 with TRBJ2-1; 8 bases match TRBD2. Germline CDR1 SGHNT, CDR2 YYREEE (reference sequence). The CDR3 is made up of 14 amino acids. Trimming at V came to 1 base and at J to 13 bases, leaving 10 bases not matched to a gene. Here the CDR3 DNA reads TGTGCCAGCAGCTTGACGGTGGGGACTAGAGAACAGTTCTTC. It is translated as CASSLTVGTREQFF.

The rearrangement joins TRBV7-2 to TRBJ2-7; D is perhaps TRBD2 (6 bases). Trimming shortened V by 4 bases and J by 3 bases, and 10 bases separated the two germline ends. The CDR3 is 13 residues long. Germline V gives CDR1 SGHTA, CDR2 FQGNSA. The CDR3 here is CASSSLGGYEQYF. Here the CDR3 DNA reads TGTGCCAGCAGCTCCCTCGGGGGCTACGAGCAGTACTTC.

This clone was picked up one time. The chain has TRBV28 and TRBJ1-6, with D tentatively TRBD1 (5 bases). The CDR3 totals 15 residues. Germline-derived CDR1 and CDR2 are MDHEN and SYDVKM. V lost 2 bases and J 7 bases, leaving 12 bases between the germline ends. This CDR3 reads CASSLGGGGNSPLHF. DNA for the CDR3: TGTGCCAGCAGTTTAGGTGGGGGAGGGAATTCACCCCTCCACTTT. Drawing the rest from reference TRBV28 and TRBJ1-6, the complete variable domain is DVKVTQSSRYLVKRTGEKVFLECVQDMDHENMFWYRQDPGLGLRLIYFSYDVKMKEKGDIPEGYSVSREKKERFSLILESASTNQTSMYLCASSLGGGGNSPLHFGNGTRLTVT.

The V call is TRBV4-2, the J call TRBJ2-3; D is perhaps TRBD2 (5 bases). The V end lost 1 base, the J end lost 2 bases, and 10 bases lay between the germline ends. The CDR3 loop spans 15 amino acids. Germline CDR1 and CDR2: LGHNA and YNFKEQ. CDR3 sequence (DNA): TGTGCCAGCAGCCAAGGCCCTCGGGACACAGATACGCAGTATTTT. It yields the protein CASSQGPRDTDTQYF.

The chain joins TRBV5-5 to TRBJ2-3; TRBD2 matches at 10 bases. The CDR3 sequence is 17 residues long. Germline loops: CDR1 SGHKS, CDR2 YYEKEE (reference sequence). The V segment lost 0 bases and the J segment 2 bases; nucleotides outside the gene matches: 6. CDR3 coding DNA: TGTGCCAGCAGCTTGGCGGGACTAGCGATTCCCACAGATACGCAGTATTTT. It yields the protein CASSLAGLAIPTDTQYF.

This chain joins TRBV7-9 and TRBJ2-1; weak D call: TRBD1 (5 bases). CDR1 and CDR2 from the germline V gene are SEHNR and FQNEAQ (reference sequence). There are 13 residues in the CDR3. V dropped 1 base and J dropped 12 bases, with 13 bases sitting between them. The CDR3 DNA reads TGTGCCAGCAGCTTAGTAGGGGCCGGCGGGCAGTTCTTC. Translating gives CASSLVGAGGQFF.

This chain connects TRBV5-4 to TRBJ2-3, with D possibly being TRBD1 (5 bases). Germline CDR1 is SGHNT and CDR2 is YYREEE (reference sequence). This CDR3 has 14 residues. Trimming stripped 4 bases from V and 0 bases from J, with 9 bases between. The CDR3 here is CASSLRVSTDTQYF. The CDR3 DNA reads TGTGCCAGCAGCCTCAGGGTGAGCACAGATACGCAGTATTTT.

This clone was counted a single time. The chain joins TRBV10-3 to TRBJ2-7; D call uncertain. V was trimmed by 3 bases and J by 1 base, leaving 13 bases between them. CDR1 and CDR2 (germline): ENHRY, SYGVKD. CDR3 length equals 15 residues. The DNA for the CDR3 is TGTGCCATCAGTGATGCGAGGATTATATCCTACGAGCAGTACTTC. Its protein is CAISDARIISYEQYF.

The rearrangement links TRBV7-2 to TRBJ2-3; D might be TRBD2 (7 bases). Trimming took off 7 bases at V and 6 bases at J, with 35 bases between the two ends. Germline values: CDR1 SGHTA, CDR2 FQGNSA. This CDR3 comprises 20 residues. The CDR3 loop reads CASTLARGGAAGASRDTQYF. The CDR3 coding sequence is TGTGCCAGCACTTTAGCCCGCGGGGGCGCGGCGGGAGCCTCTCGGGATACGCAGTATTTT.

J is TRBJ2-4 and V is TRBV4-2, with a possible D match to TRBD1 (8 bases). This CDR3 contains 19 residues. The germline V and J ends were trimmed by 0 bases and 6 bases, with 24 bases remaining between them. Germline CDR1 is LGHNA and CDR2 is YNFKEQ. The CDR3: CASSQDHGVQGGAGNIQYF. The DNA for the CDR3 is TGTGCCAGCAGCCAAGATCATGGAGTACAGGGGGGGGCCGGAAACATTCAGTACTTC.

The chain uses TRBV7-3 and TRBJ1-1; 9 nucleotides align to TRBD1. J was trimmed by 6 bases and V by 6 bases; bases with no gene match: 5. The CDR3 spans 13 residues. Germline V gene sequence: CDR1 SGHTA, CDR2 FQGTGA. The DNA for the CDR3 is TGTGCCAGCAGTCGGGACAGGGCTTCTGAAGCTTTCTTT. Its translation is CASSRDRASEAFF. The whole variable domain, remainder taken from reference TRBV7-3 and TRBJ1-1, is GAGVSQTPSNKVTEKGKYVELRCDPISGHTALYWYRQSLGQGPEFLIYFQGTGAADDSGLPNDRFFAVRPEGSVSTLKIQRTERGDSAVYLCASSRDRASEAFFGQGTRLTVV.